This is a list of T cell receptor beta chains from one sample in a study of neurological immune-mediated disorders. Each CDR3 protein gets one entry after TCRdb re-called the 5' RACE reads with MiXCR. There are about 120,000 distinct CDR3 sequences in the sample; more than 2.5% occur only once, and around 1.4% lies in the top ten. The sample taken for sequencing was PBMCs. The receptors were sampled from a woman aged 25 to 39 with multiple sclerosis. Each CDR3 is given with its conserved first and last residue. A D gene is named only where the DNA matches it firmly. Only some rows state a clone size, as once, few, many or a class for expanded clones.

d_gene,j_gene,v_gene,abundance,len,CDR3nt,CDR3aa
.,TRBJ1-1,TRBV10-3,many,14,TGTGCCATCAGTGAGTCTGTGTCGAACACTGAAGCTTTCTTT,CAISESVSNTEAFF
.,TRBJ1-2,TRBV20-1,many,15,TGCAGTGCTAGAGATCAACAGGCCTTCCCCCGGGGCTACACCTTC,CSARDQQAFPRGYTF
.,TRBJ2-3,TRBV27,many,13,TGTGCCAGCAGTTTCCTCTCCACAGATACGCAGTATTTT,CASSFLSTDTQYF
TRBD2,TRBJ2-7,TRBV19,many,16,TGTGCCAGTAGTACCAAAGCTAGCGGGATTGCCTACGAGCAGTACTTC,CASSTKASGIAYEQYF
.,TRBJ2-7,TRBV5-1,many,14,TGCGCCAGCAGCTTGGACAGGGTAGCCTACGAGCAGTACTTC,CASSLDRVAYEQYF
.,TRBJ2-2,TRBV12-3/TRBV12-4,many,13,TGTGCCAGCAGTTGGGGGCATACCGGGGAGCTGTTTTTT,CASSWGHTGELFF
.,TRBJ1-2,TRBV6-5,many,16,TGTGCCAGCAGTTACTCGGTGTCAGGAATGCGGTATGGCTACACCTTC,CASSYSVSGMRYGYTF
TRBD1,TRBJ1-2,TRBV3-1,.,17,TGTGCCAGCAGCCAAGTCGGCGGACAGGGGGGAACTTATGGCTACACCTTC,CASSQVGGQGGTYGYTF
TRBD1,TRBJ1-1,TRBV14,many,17,TGTGCCAGCAGCCAATCAGGGGGCGACAGGGCCCGCCTAGGGGCTTTCTTT,CASSQSGGDRARLGAFF
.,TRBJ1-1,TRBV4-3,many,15,TGCGCCAGCAGCCAGGGCTTTGGGGTGGACACTGAAGCTTTCTTT,CASSQGFGVDTEAFF
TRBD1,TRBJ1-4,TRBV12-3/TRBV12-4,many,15,TGTGCCAGCAGTTTGGGGGACAGGCTCTCAGAAAAACTGTTTTTT,CASSLGDRLSEKLFF
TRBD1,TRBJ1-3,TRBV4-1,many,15,TGCGCCAGCAGCCCCCAGGGGGCGCGGGGAAACACCATATATTTT,CASSPQGARGNTIYF
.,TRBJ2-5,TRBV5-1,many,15,TGCGCCAGTACCCGCCTCGGGGGCGGGCAAGAGACCCAGTACTTC,CASTRLGGGQETQYF
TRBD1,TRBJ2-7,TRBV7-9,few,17,TGTGCCAGCAGCTTAGTCGGGACAGGGCTGGGAACCTACGAGCAGTACTTC,CASSLVGTGLGTYEQYF
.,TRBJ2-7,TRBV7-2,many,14,TGTGCCAGCAGCCTAAACGCGGGGACCTACGAGCAGTACTTC,CASSLNAGTYEQYF
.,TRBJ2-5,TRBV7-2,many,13,TGTGCCAGCAGCCCCCAAATCCAAGAGACCCAGTACTTC,CASSPQIQETQYF
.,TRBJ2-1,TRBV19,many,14,TGTGCCAGTAGGGCTGGGACAACTTACAATGAGCAGTTCTTC,CASRAGTTYNEQFF
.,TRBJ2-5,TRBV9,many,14,TGTGCCAGCAGCTCGACGGGACTGGAAGAGACCCAGTACTTC,CASSSTGLEETQYF
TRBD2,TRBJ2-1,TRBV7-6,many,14,TGTGCCAGCAGCTTTAGCGGGGGTTACAATGAGCAGTTCTTC,CASSFSGGYNEQFF
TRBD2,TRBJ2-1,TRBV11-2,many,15,TGTGCCAGCAGCTTCCGACTAGCGGGAGAATATGAGCAGTTCTTC,CASSFRLAGEYEQFF
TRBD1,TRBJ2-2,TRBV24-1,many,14,TGTGCCACCAGTGCGACAGGGGACACCGGGGAGCTGTTTTTT,CATSATGDTGELFF
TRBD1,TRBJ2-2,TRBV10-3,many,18,TGTGCCATCAGTCCCCAGGGCGGACAGGGGTCGCTAACCGGGGAGCTGTTTTTT,CAISPQGGQGSLTGELFF
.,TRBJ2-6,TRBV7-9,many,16,TGTGCCCCTAACCAGTGGAGCTCTACTGGGGCCAACGTCCTGACTTTC,CAPNQWSSTGANVLTF
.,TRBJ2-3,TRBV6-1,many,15,TGTGCCAGCAGTGATTCCCGGACTTACCCAGATACGCAGTATTTT,CASSDSRTYPDTQYF
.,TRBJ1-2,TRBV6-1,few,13,TGTGCCGCCAATGAGTGGCAGGCGGGGGGCTACACCTTC,CAANEWQAGGYTF
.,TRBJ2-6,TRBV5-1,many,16,TGCGCCAGCAGCCCAGGAGGGCTATCTGGGGCCAACGTCCTGACTTTC,CASSPGGLSGANVLTF
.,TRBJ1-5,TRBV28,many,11,TGTGCCAGCAGCTTCTCTCAGCCCCAGCATTTT,CASSFSQPQHF
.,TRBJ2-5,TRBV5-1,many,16,TGCGCCAGCAGCCCGGCGGGGCGCGAATTTCGGGAGACCCAGTACTTC,CASSPAGREFRETQYF
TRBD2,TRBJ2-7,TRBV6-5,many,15,TGTGCCAGCAGTCCCCCCGCGGGGGTTATCCACGAGCAGTACTTC,CASSPPAGVIHEQYF
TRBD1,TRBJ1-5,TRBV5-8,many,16,TGTGCCAGCAGCTTGATGGGACAGGGTATGAATCAGCCCCAGCATTTT,CASSLMGQGMNQPQHF
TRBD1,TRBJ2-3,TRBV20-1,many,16,TGCAGTGCCCCGAGGGATACAGTCCCAGGGGGAGATACGCAGTATTTT,CSAPRDTVPGGDTQYF
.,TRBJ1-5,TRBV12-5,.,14,TGTGCTAGTGGTTTTAGGGGTCCCAATCAGCGCCAGCATTTT,CASGFRGPNQRQHF
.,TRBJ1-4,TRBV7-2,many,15,TGTGCCAGCAGCTTAGCGTCGGGGGCCGGTGAAAAACTGTTTTTT,CASSLASGAGEKLFF
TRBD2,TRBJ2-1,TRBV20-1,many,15,TGCAGTGCTAGACGACTAGCGGGCCCGGTGAATGAGCAGTTCTTC,CSARRLAGPVNEQFF
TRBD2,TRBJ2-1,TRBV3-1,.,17,TGTGCCAGCAGCCAAATGCTGTCGGGACTAGCGGACAATGAGCAGTTCTTC,CASSQMLSGLADNEQFF
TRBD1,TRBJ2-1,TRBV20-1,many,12,TGCAGTGCTTGGGGACAGGGTTATGAGCAGTTCTTC,CSAWGQGYEQFF
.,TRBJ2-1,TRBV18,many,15,TGTGCCAGCTCACCACCCTCGGCTGCGGAACTTGAGCAGTTCTTC,CASSPPSAAELEQFF
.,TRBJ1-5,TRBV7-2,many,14,TGTGCCAGCAGCTTAGGGCATAGCAATCAGCCCCAGCATTTT,CASSLGHSNQPQHF
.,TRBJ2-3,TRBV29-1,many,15,TGCAGCGTGAAAGCCCAGGGACACCGCACAGATACGCAGTATTTT,CSVKAQGHRTDTQYF
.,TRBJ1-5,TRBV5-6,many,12,TGTGCCAGCAGCTTGGACGATCAGCCCCAGCATTTT,CASSLDDQPQHF